Listed here are 4 T cell receptor beta chains from one sample, sequenced in a study of cytomegalovirus exposure and HLA in healthy donors listed by TCRdb under 2017. The receptor library was made with the immunoSEQ multiplex PCR assay. A mixture of 60 forward primers for TCR Vbeta segments and 13 reverse primers for TCR Jbeta segments was used in the multiplex PCR. TCRdb took over this immuneACCESS table, retaining in-frame rearrangements with V and J assigned. Such tables are incomplete; in checked studies, under half of the missing clones stem from an unresolved V gene, and the remainder is unexplained. The sample data list around 64,000 clones, and about 85% of these were observed just once. The top ten hold around 10% of the sample. Sequencing was performed on PBMCs. Every receptor here comes from a female donor in good health and CMV-seronegative.

The chain couples TRBV19 to TRBJ1-2, with 10 bases identical to TRBD1. CDR1 LNHDA and CDR2 SQIVND come from the germline V gene (reference sequence). The CDR3 consists of 16 residues. With 3 bases clipped from V and 10 bases from J, the junction kept 14 bases outside the gene matches. The CDR3 is CASSMDQETGGEVYTF. CDR3 DNA sequence: TGTGCCAGTAGTATGGATCAGGAGACAGGGGGCGAGGTCTACACCTTC.

The gene calls are TRBV7-3 and TRBJ2-6, with a weak D call TRBD1 (6 bases). CDR1 is SGHTA and CDR2 is FQGTGA in the germline V gene. This CDR3 has 17 amino acids. Trimming cost V 7 bases and J 2 bases, with 18 bases left between them. CDR3 nucleotides: TGTGCCAGCACCCTACAGGGTCAAGTCGCTGGGGCCAACGTCCTGACTTTC. It translates to CASTLQGQVAGANVLTF. Combining the CDR3 with reference TRBV7-3 and TRBJ2-6 gives the whole variable domain GAGVSQTPSNKVTEKGKYVELRCDPISGHTALYWYRQSLGQGPEFLIYFQGTGAADDSGLPNDRFFAVRPEGSVSTLKIQRTERGDSAVYLCASTLQGQVAGANVLTFGAGSRLTVL.

The chain combines TRBV11-3 with TRBJ2-7, with D possibly TRBD1 on 5 matching bases. The V end lost 2 bases, the J end lost 1 base, and 6 bases lay between the germline ends. CDR1 SGHNT and CDR2 YENEEA come from the germline V gene. The CDR3 length is 13 residues. DNA of the CDR3: TGTGCCAGCAGCTTACAGGGTTCCTACGAGCAGTACTTC. This gives the protein CASSLQGSYEQYF.

This chain joins TRBV2 and TRBJ2-7; 12 bases agree with TRBD2. Germline V gene data show CDR1 as SNHLY and CDR2 as FYNNEI. The CDR3 totals 15 residues. The J segment lost 11 bases and the V segment lost 2 bases, leaving 10 bases of the junction unmatched. CDR3 protein: CASSESPSGRAEKYF. DNA of the CDR3: TGTGCCAGCAGTGAATCCCCTAGCGGGAGGGCGGAGAAGTACTTC.